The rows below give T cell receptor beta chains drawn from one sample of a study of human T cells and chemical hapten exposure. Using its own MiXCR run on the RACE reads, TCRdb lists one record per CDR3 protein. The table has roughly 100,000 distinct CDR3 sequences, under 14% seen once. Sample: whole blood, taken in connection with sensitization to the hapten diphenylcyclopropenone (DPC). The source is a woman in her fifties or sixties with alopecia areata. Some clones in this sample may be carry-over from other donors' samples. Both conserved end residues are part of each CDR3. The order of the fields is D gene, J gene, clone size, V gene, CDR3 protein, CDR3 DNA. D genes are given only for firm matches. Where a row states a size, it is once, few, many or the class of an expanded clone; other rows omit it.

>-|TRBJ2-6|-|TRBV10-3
CAISDADSGANVLTF
TGTGCCATCAGTGACGCAGACTCTGGGGCCAACGTCCTGACTTTC
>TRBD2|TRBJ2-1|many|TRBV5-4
CASSYFASGGGEQFF
TGTGCCAGCAGCTACTTCGCTAGCGGGGGTGGTGAGCAGTTCTTC
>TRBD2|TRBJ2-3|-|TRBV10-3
CAISGSGGVTDTQYF
TGTGCCATCAGTGGGTCTGGGGGGGTTACAGATACGCAGTATTTT
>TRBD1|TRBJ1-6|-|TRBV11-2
CASSLSSGGFYVDSPLHF
TGTGCCAGCAGCTTATCCTCAGGGGGCTTTTACGTTGATTCACCCCTCCACTTT
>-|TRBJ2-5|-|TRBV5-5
CASSLLEETQYF
TGTGCCAGCAGCTTACTAGAAGAGACCCAGTACTTC
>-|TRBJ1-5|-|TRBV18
CANSPMTGRNQPQHF
TGTGCCAACTCACCGATGACAGGACGCAATCAGCCCCAGCATTTT
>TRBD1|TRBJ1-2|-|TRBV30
CARGQGSYGYTF
TGTGCCCGCGGACAGGGAAGCTATGGCTACACCTTC
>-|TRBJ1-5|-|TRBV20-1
CSARDFWAGRSNQPQHF
TGCAGTGCTAGAGATTTTTGGGCAGGGCGTAGCAATCAGCCCCAGCATTTT
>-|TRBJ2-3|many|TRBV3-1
CASSQFPSSDTQYF
TGTGCCAGCAGCCAATTCCCTAGCTCAGATACGCAGTATTTT
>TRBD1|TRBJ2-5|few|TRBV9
CASSVGRRQGFQETQYF
TGTGCCAGCAGCGTAGGTAGGAGACAGGGCTTTCAAGAGACCCAGTACTTC
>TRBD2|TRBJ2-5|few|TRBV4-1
CASSRQTSGAHQETQYF
TGCGCCAGCAGTCGACAGACTAGCGGGGCCCACCAAGAGACCCAGTACTTC
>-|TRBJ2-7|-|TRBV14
CASSQGRQVQYF
TGTGCCAGCAGCCAAGGTCGTCAGGTGCAGTACTTC
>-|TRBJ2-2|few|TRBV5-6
CASSLESATGELFF
TGTGCCAGCAGCTTGGAGTCAGCCACCGGGGAGCTGTTTTTT
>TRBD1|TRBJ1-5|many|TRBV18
CASSPSGTGDNQPQHF
TGTGCCAGCTCACCAAGTGGCACAGGGGACAATCAGCCCCAGCATTTT
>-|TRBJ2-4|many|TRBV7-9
CASSLGVYTEKNIQYF
TGTGCCAGCAGCTTAGGTGTGTACACAGAGAAAAACATTCAGTACTTC
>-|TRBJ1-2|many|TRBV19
CASKINRENYGYTF
TGTGCCAGTAAAATAAACCGGGAGAACTATGGCTACACCTTC
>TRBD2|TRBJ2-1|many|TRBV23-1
CASSQSGTSGGITYNEQFF
TGCGCCAGCAGTCAATCCGGGACTAGCGGGGGGATCACCTACAATGAGCAGTTCTTC
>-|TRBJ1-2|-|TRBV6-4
CASSDRNYGYTF
TGTGCCAGCAGTGACAGGAACTATGGCTACACCTTC
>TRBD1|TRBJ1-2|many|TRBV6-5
CASSYRDRRNYGYTF
TGTGCCAGCAGTTACCGGGACAGAAGAAATTATGGCTACACCTTC
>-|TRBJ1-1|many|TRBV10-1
CASSPGGRNTEAFF
TGTGCCAGCTCACCGGGCGGGAGAAACACTGAAGCTTTCTTT
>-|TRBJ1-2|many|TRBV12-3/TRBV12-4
CASSFDSGPYGYTF
TGTGCCAGCAGTTTCGACAGCGGCCCCTATGGCTACACCTTC
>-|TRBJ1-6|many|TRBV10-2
CASSLDEYNSPLHF
TGCGCCAGCAGTTTGGATGAGTATAATTCACCCCTCCACTTT
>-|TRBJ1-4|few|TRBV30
CAWSVLGGFGEKLFF
TGTGCCTGGAGTGTACTGGGAGGGTTTGGGGAAAAACTGTTTTTT
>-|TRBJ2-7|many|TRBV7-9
CASSPKEGATVYEQYF
TGTGCCAGCAGCCCGAAGGAGGGGGCTACAGTCTACGAGCAGTACTTC
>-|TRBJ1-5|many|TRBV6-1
CASRGQPRGNQPQHF
TGTGCCAGCAGGGGACAACCTAGGGGCAATCAGCCCCAGCATTTT
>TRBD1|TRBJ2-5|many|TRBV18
CASSPQQGPSFQETQYF
TGTGCCAGCTCACCACAACAGGGGCCTAGCTTTCAAGAGACCCAGTACTTC
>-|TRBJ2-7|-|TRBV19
CASSIRRDEQYF
TGTGCCAGTAGTATTCGTCGGGACGAGCAGTACTTC